This TCR beta chain was documented in a study of T-cell memory formation after mild COVID-19. Whole-study findings and limits: Clones shrinking between day 15 and 85 showed a balanced CD4/CD8 split, and those that grew later tilted toward CD4+. Nothing showed for sure that second-wave clones peaking on day 37 were SARS-CoV-2 specific.

The germline V gene encodes CDR1 LGHNA and CDR2 YNFKEQ. The CDR3 sequence is 16 residues long. Trimming stripped 1 base from V and 1 base from J, with 12 bases between. This clonotype was found a few times. Its target is unknown. Sample barcodes and UMIs were carried by the TCR alpha and TCR beta cDNA libraries that 5'RACE generated with constant-segment primers. MiXCR, applied by TCRdb to the 5' RACE reads, yields one record per CDR3 protein. Altogether approximately 270,000 distinct CDR3 sequences are present, around 15% being singletons, with the ten largest covering 23%. The genes are TRBV4-2 and TRBJ2-3; TRBD2 might be the D (7 bases). This receptor was identified in a man between 18 and 35 years old who had mild COVID-19 (a few samples of this study predate the infection). Cell type and time point are not known. Material for sequencing was PBMCs or a T cell subset sorted from them (not recorded which). The CDR3 nucleotides are TGTGCCAGCAGCCAAGGAGAGGGGGGGGGCACAGATACGCAGTATTTT. Residues: CASSQGEGGGTDTQYF.